A selection of T cell receptor beta chains follows, all from one sample in a study of blood T cell repertoires in COVID-19. Sequencing used immunoSEQ multiplex PCR; TCRdb keeps in-frame clones, though not all of them. The sample records about 200,000 clones, roughly 82% being singletons. The sequenced sample consisted of peripheral blood. These receptors originate from a human donor in a cohort sampled during active COVID-19. CDR3s include the opening cysteine and the closing phenylalanine or tryptophan. The D gene is left open where the match is weak. The listing skips clone size in some rows; elsewhere it reads once, few, many or a size class.

clone_size d_call j_call v_call cdr3_nt cdr3_aa
NA NA TRBJ1-5 TRBV6-5 TGTGCCATTTCCACAGGGTATAGCAATCAGCCCCAGCATTTT CAISTGYSNQPQHF
NA TRBD1 TRBJ2-7 TRBV2 TGTGCCAGCGGCTCAAGGACAGGTATGATCTACGAGCAGTACTTC CASGSRTGMIYEQYF
NA TRBD1 TRBJ1-4 TRBV11-2 TGTGCCAGCAGCTTAGGGGACAGGGAACGGAATGAAAAACTGTTTTTT CASSLGDRERNEKLFF
NA NA TRBJ2-7 TRBV27 TGTGCCAGCAGTTTTACAGGGTTCGGCGAGCAGTACTTC CASSFTGFGEQYF
NA NA TRBJ1-2 TRBV6-6 TGTGCCAGCAGATCGGGGAACTATGGCTACACCTTC CASRSGNYGYTF
NA TRBD1 TRBJ2-5 TRBV5-4 TGTGCCAGCAGCGCCGGGACAGCAAAAGAGACCCAGTACTTC CASSAGTAKETQYF
NA NA TRBJ1-5 TRBV18 TGTGCCAGCTCACCGGGACACCTTAGCAATCAGCCCCAGCATTTT CASSPGHLSNQPQHF
NA NA TRBJ2-2 TRBV19 TGTGCCAGTAGTATAGTAATTGAGAGAACGAACACCGGGGAGCTGTTTTTT CASSIVIERTNTGELFF
NA TRBD2 TRBJ2-7 TRBV18 TGTGCCAGCTCACCCTCCGGGACTAGCGGCTACGAGCAGTACTTC CASSPSGTSGYEQYF
NA NA TRBJ1-1 TRBV10-3 TGTGCCATCAGTGAGCCCCCTAAGGGGATGGGCACTGAAGCTTTCTTT CAISEPPKGMGTEAFF
NA TRBD2 TRBJ2-3 TRBV5-1 TGCGCCAGCAGCTATCGGACTAGCGGGAGCGCAGATACGCAGTATTTT CASSYRTSGSADTQYF
NA NA TRBJ1-2 TRBV3-1/TRBV3-2 TGTGCCAGCAGCCAAGAATTCGGTCGGGGGGCGATAGGATATGGCTACACCTTC CASSQEFGRGAIGYGYTF
NA NA TRBJ1-1 TRBV5-1 TGCGCCAGCAGCTTGGGACACTCGAACACTGAAGCTTTCTTT CASSLGHSNTEAFF
NA TRBD1 TRBJ1-1 TRBV14 TGTGCCAGCAGGGACAGGGGGAAAACTGAAGCTTTCTTT CASRDRGKTEAFF
NA TRBD1 TRBJ1-1 TRBV6-6 TGTGCCAGCAGCACCGACAGGGAACGGAACACTGAAGCTTTCTTT CASSTDRERNTEAFF
once TRBD1 TRBJ2-5 TRBV2 TGTGCCAGCAGGAGGACAGGGGGATTGGAGACCCAGTACTTC CASRRTGGLETQYF
NA NA TRBJ1-6 TRBV5-5 TGTGCCAGCACGACAGGATACGGATCACCCCTCCACTTT CASTTGYGSPLHF
NA NA TRBJ2-3 TRBV9 TGTGCCAGCAGCGTAGCGGAAGGGGCAAGCGACACAGATACGCAGTATTTT CASSVAEGASDTDTQYF
NA NA TRBJ2-7 TRBV12-3/TRBV12-4 TGTGCCAGCCGGAGTGAGCAGTACTTC CASRSEQYF
NA TRBD2 TRBJ2-1 TRBV13 TGTGCCAGCAGCTTCAAACTAGCGGGAAATGAGCAGTTCTTC CASSFKLAGNEQFF
NA TRBD2 TRBJ2-7 TRBV2 TGTGCCAGCAGTGAGGAGGGACTAGCGGGACCTCCGAGGAGCTCCTACGAGCAGTACTTC CASSEEGLAGPPRSSYEQYF
few NA TRBJ1-5 TRBV7-2 TGTGCCAGCAGCTTTGGAGTACATCAGCCCCAGCATTTT CASSFGVHQPQHF
NA NA TRBJ1-5 TRBV19 TGTGCCAGTAGTATAGGCAGATATAGCAATCAGCCCCAGCATTTT CASSIGRYSNQPQHF
NA NA TRBJ2-1 TRBV5-5 TGTGCCAGCAGCCTTCGGGACTCCAACGAGCAGTTCTTC CASSLRDSNEQFF
NA NA TRBJ2-6 TRBV9 TGTGCCAGCAGCCTAGCTTCTGGGGCCAACGTCCTGACTTTC CASSLASGANVLTF
NA NA TRBJ1-2 TRBV28 TGTGCCAGCAGTCCTCGCGTGGGTAGGGAGGGTGGCTACACCTTC CASSPRVGREGGYTF
once NA TRBJ1-6 TRBV3-1/TRBV3-2 TGTGCCAGCAGCCAAGCCCCCGCGCAACCCCTCCACTTT CASSQAPAQPLHF
once NA TRBJ2-7 TRBV11-2 TGTGCCAGCAGCCAAAGTAACATCTACGAGCAGTACTTC CASSQSNIYEQYF
NA TRBD2 TRBJ2-3 TRBV27 TGTGCCAGCAGTTTAGCGGGAGAGGCTACGCAGTATTTT CASSLAGEATQYF
NA TRBD2 TRBJ2-3 TRBV2 TGTGCCAGCAGCGTCACTAGCGGGAGGGATACGCAGTATTTT CASSVTSGRDTQYF
NA NA TRBJ2-2 TRBV27 TGTGCCAGCAGTAGACATTTCTACCAGGGCACCGGGGAGCTGTTTTTT CASSRHFYQGTGELFF
NA TRBD1 TRBJ1-4 TRBV24-1 TGTGCCACCAGTGATTTGCCCAGAATTCCGGGACAGGGAACAACTAATGAAAAACTGTTTTTT CATSDLPRIPGQGTTNEKLFF
NA NA TRBJ1-6 TRBV2 TGTGCCAGCAGTGGAGCGAGATATTCACCCCTCCACTTT CASSGARYSPLHF
few TRBD2 TRBJ2-5 TRBV7-7 TGTGCCAGCAGCCCATTAGCGGGAGAGATCCAAGAGACCCAGTACTTC CASSPLAGEIQETQYF
NA NA TRBJ2-2 TRBV30 TGTGCCTGGAGTGTCCCTCATGTCCGGGGGAACACCGGGGAGCTGTTTTTT CAWSVPHVRGNTGELFF
NA NA TRBJ1-2 TRBV29-1 TGCAGCGTTGGACACCCGGGAGTTAACTATGGCTACACCTTC CSVGHPGVNYGYTF
NA TRBD2 TRBJ2-3 TRBV4-1 TGCGCCAGCAGCCAAGATCAGGCCGGGAGGGTCACAGATACGCAGTATTTT CASSQDQAGRVTDTQYF
NA TRBD2 TRBJ2-1 TRBV29-1 TGCAGCGCTGAGAGCGGGAGAATCAACAATGAGCAGTTCTTC CSAESGRINNEQFF
NA NA TRBJ2-4 TRBV20-1 TGCAGTGCTACCGACAGAAACATTCAGTACTTC CSATDRNIQYF
few TRBD1 TRBJ1-1 TRBV11-2 TGTGCCAGCAGCCCCACGGGACAGCGGAAACAGAACACTGAAGCTTTCTTT CASSPTGQRKQNTEAFF
NA NA TRBJ2-7 TRBV12-3/TRBV12-4 TGTGCCAGCAGTTTCGACACAGCCTACGAGCAGTACTTC CASSFDTAYEQYF
once TRBD1 TRBJ1-1 TRBV5-6 TGTGCCAGCAGCCCGCCCTTTCCGTTAGGGACAGGGGACACTGAAGCTTTCTTT CASSPPFPLGTGDTEAFF
NA TRBD2 TRBJ2-1 TRBV15 TGTGCCACCAGCAGAGGACTGAGCGGGAGGGCCGACGTGGATGAGCAGTTCTTC CATSRGLSGRADVDEQFF
NA TRBD1 TRBJ1-1 TRBV5-1 TGCGCCAGCAGCTTGGAACAGGGGGTGAACACTGAAGCTTTCTTT CASSLEQGVNTEAFF
NA TRBD2 TRBJ2-1 TRBV7-2 TGTGCCAGCAGCGCCGACGGACTAGCGGGCTACAATGAGCAGTTCTTC CASSADGLAGYNEQFF
NA TRBD2 TRBJ2-3 TRBV5-6 TGTGCCAGCAGCTTGGGACTAGCGGGAGGACTAGATACGCAGTATTTT CASSLGLAGGLDTQYF
NA NA TRBJ2-6 TRBV5-6 TGTGCCAGCAGCCCGGTCTCTGGGGCCAACGTCCTGACTTTC CASSPVSGANVLTF
NA NA TRBJ1-2 TRBV4-1 TGCGCCAGCAGCCAAGAAGCGGCGGGGCCGAACTATGGCTACACCTTC CASSQEAAGPNYGYTF
NA TRBD2 TRBJ2-5 TRBV29-1 TGCAGCGTTGGTCCTAGCGGGATCGCCGGGACCCAGTACTTC CSVGPSGIAGTQYF